These 5 T cell receptor beta chains came from one sample sequenced in a study of blood T cells in healthy people across ages. Together with a sample-barcoded 5' primer, a J-beta primer mix was included in a second PCR lasting roughly 6 to 12 cycles. Via MiXCR, TCRdb re-called the 5' RACE reads, giving one row per CDR3 protein. The table lists around 2 million distinct CDR3 sequences, around 40% of them singletons. The sample was blood. Receptors were obtained from a human donor in good health.

This chain links TRBV12-3 or TRBV12-4 with TRBJ2-5; tentative D call: TRBD2 (6 bases). The CDR3 is 15 residues long. V lost 6 bases to trimming and J lost 2 bases, with 16 bases between them. The CDR3 sequence is CASSPGLGGQETQYF. As DNA, the CDR3 is TGTGCCAGCAGCCCCGGCCTCGGGGGACAAGAGACCCAGTACTTC.

The table lists this clonotype with a few counts. The chain's CDR3 is CASSLDRLTDTQYF. For the CDR3, the DNA is TGTGCCAGCAGTCTCGACCGGTTGACAGATACGCAGTATTTT. V and J are TRBV12-3 or TRBV12-4 and TRBJ2-3; D remains unclear. CDR3 length: 14 amino acids. V lost 5 bases and J lost 3, with 12 bases in between.

This clonotype has only a few counts. The chain combines TRBV3-1 with TRBJ2-6, with TRBD1 matching 9 bases. Germline V gene lookup returns CDR1 LGHDT and CDR2 YNNKEL (reference sequence). The CDR3 runs 20 residues. The V and J ends lost 3 bases and 0 bases, in that order; junction bases with no gene match: 12. CDR3 residues: CASSHSRTGVITSGANVLTF. The CDR3 DNA reads TGTGCCAGCAGCCACAGTAGGACAGGGGTGATTACCTCTGGGGCCAACGTCCTGACTTTC.

This clonotype was counted a few times. Here the CDR3 DNA reads TGTGCCAGCAGTTTCCAGGGGGGGGGTCAGCCCCAGCATTTT. It yields the protein CASSFQGGGQPQHF. V and J are TRBV12-3 or TRBV12-4 and TRBJ1-5; 7 positions agree with TRBD1. The CDR3 runs 14 residues. V dropped 3 bases and J dropped 6; count of bases not matched to a gene: 5.

The V call is TRBV7-2, the J call TRBJ2-3, with TRBD2 matching over 8 bases. Trimming at V came to 1 base and at J to 0 bases, leaving 12 bases not matched to a gene. The CDR3 has 19 amino acids. Germline CDR1 and CDR2: SGHTA and FQGNSA. DNA for the CDR3: TGTGCCAGCAGCTTAGTTTATCTCTTAGCGGGGACGAGCACAGATACGCAGTATTTT. Amino acids: CASSLVYLLAGTSTDTQYF. The complete variable domain, with remaining parts taken from reference TRBV7-2 and TRBJ2-3, reads GAGVSQSPSNKVTEKGKDVELRCDPISGHTALYWYRQSLGQGLEFLIYFQGNSAPDKSGLPSDRFSAERTGGSVSTLTIQRTQQEDSAVYLCASSLVYLLAGTSTDTQYFGPGTRLTVL.